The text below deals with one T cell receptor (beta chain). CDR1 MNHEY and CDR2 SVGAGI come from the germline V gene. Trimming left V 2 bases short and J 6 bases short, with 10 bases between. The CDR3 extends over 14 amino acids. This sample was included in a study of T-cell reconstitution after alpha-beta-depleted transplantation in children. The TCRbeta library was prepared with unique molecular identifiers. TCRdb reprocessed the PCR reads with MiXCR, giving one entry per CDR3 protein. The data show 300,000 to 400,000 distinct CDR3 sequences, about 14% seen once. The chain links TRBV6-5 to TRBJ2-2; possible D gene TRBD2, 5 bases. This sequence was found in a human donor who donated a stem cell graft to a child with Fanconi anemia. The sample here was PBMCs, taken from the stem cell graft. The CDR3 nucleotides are TGTGCCAGCAGTTACACCCTGCGGGCCGGGGAGCTGTTTTTT. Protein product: CASSYTLRAGELFF.